The T cell receptor beta chain under discussion was sequenced for a study of CXCR3-negative and CXCR3-positive naive CD8 T cells. Whole-study findings and limits: In CXCR3-positive naive cells, the TRB CDR3s were more hydrophobic than in CXCR3-negative naive cells.

In preparing the TRB cDNA libraries, 5' RACE with UMI labels was used. TCRdb re-called the 5' RACE reads; one entry per CDR3 protein, DNA not given. This sample lists approximately 96,000 distinct CDR3 sequences; its ten largest clones have approximately 1%. CDR1 is SGHTA and CDR2 is FQGNSA in the germline V gene. This CDR3 contains 18 residues. Remarks on this clonotype: Its antigen remains unidentified.

The J gene is TRBJ2-3, the V gene TRBV7-2; TCRdb picks TRBD2, but there is no DNA to check that call. The TCR comes from a human donor in good health. Some clones in this sample may be carry-over from other donors' samples. Sequencing input: naive CXCR3+ CD8+ T cells from blood. Specified subset: CD45RO-CCR7+CD27+CD95- naive CD8+ T cells expressing CXCR3 (TNR3+). CDR3: CASSRRNFRGLSTDTQYF. The whole variable domain, filled in from reference TRBV7-2 and TRBJ2-3, reads GAGVSQSPSNKVTEKGKDVELRCDPISGHTALYWYRQSLGQGLEFLIYFQGNSAPDKSGLPSDRFSAERTGGSVSTLTIQRTQQEDSAVYLCASSRRNFRGLSTDTQYFGPGTRLTVL.